The 25 T cell receptor beta chains below all came from one sample that was sequenced in a study of identical twins. TCRdb used MiXCR to reprocess the 5' RACE reads, holding one entry per CDR3 protein. The table has some 730,000 distinct CDR3 sequences, around a sixth seen once. This sample was also put to use in a study of T cells expressing NK-cell markers.

The specimen was PBMCs. These receptors were collected from a woman younger than 35 in good health.

Concerning this clonotype: The junction does not match germline at one end; this may be a read error. The chain joins TRBV27 to TRBJ1-1; D not resolved. Germline V lookup: CDR1 MNHEY, CDR2 SMNVEV (reference sequence). The CDR3 totals 17 residues. The CDR3 coding sequence is TGCACCAGCAGTTTATGGAGGGTCCCAAGAATGAACACTGAAGCTTTCTTT. Residues: CTSSLWRVPRMNTEAFF.

This clonotype occurred many times. V gene TRBV7-3 combines with J gene TRBJ2-7; a possible D gene is TRBD1 (6 bases). V lost 5 bases and J 7 bases, leaving 18 bases between the germline ends. This CDR3 contains 14 residues. The germline V gene encodes CDR1 SGHTA and CDR2 FQGTGA. The CDR3 DNA is TGTGCCAGCAGCGGGACACGGTCTTCGGGTGAGCAGTACTTC. This gives the protein CASSGTRSSGEQYF.

This clonotype came up many times. V usage is TRBV29-1 and J usage is TRBJ1-4; D not resolved. With 5 bases removed from V and 10 bases from J, the gap between germline ends came to 17 bases. This CDR3 has 13 amino acids. Germline CDR1 and CDR2: SQVTM and ANQGSEA. In DNA, the CDR3 is TGCAGCGTTTCTGCAACCCCCGATGGAAAACTGTTTTTT. Its protein is CSVSATPDGKLFF.

CDR3 sequence reads: CASSQAAGGADTQYF. The CDR3 DNA is TGCGCCAGCAGCCAAGCAGCGGGAGGCGCAGATACGCAGTATTTT. The chain employs TRBV4-1 and TRBJ2-3; 9 bases fit TRBD2. The V gene end was trimmed by 1 base and the J gene end by 4 bases; junction bases not matched to a gene: 3. This CDR3 has 15 residues. Germline CDR1 reads MGHRA; CDR2 reads YSYEKL.

This chain joins TRBV19 and TRBJ2-1, with 10 bases aligning to TRBD2. This CDR3 spans 17 amino acids. Germline values: CDR1 LNHDA, CDR2 SQIVND (reference sequence). The J segment lost 2 bases and the V segment lost 1 base, leaving 5 bases of the junction unmatched. In nucleotides, the CDR3 is TGTGCCAGTAGTATAGCCCCAACTAGCGGGACCTACAATGAGCAGTTCTTC. Amino acid sequence: CASSIAPTSGTYNEQFF.

Comments on this clonotype: Mismatch with germline at one junction end may stem from a read error. The rearrangement joins TRBV20-1 to TRBJ2-3; D is ambiguous. The CDR3 is 16 residues long. Germline CDR1 is DFQATT and CDR2 is SNEGSKA (reference sequence). The CDR3 is CCARDLPLRGTDTQYF. In nucleotides, the CDR3 is TGCTGTGCTAGAGATTTACCGTTAAGGGGCACAGATACGCAGTATTTT.

The chain is built from TRBV5-1 and TRBJ2-5; TRBD2 agrees at 9 bases. CDR3 length: 18 amino acids. Germline values: CDR1 SGHRS, CDR2 YFSETQ. The junction had 16 bases not matched to a gene; V was cut back by 2 bases and J by 5 bases. CDR3 nucleotide sequence: TGCGCCAGCAGCTTTACCGCGGCGGGGGGGTCTGTGGGGGAGACCCAGTACTTC. Translation: CASSFTAAGGSVGETQYF. The full variable domain, rest sourced from reference TRBV5-1 and TRBJ2-5, is KAGVTQTPRYLIKTRGQQVTLSCSPISGHRSVSWYQQTPGQGLQFLFEYFSETQRNKGNFPGRFSGRQFSNSRSEMNVSTLELGDSALYLCASSFTAAGGSVGETQYFGPGTRLLVL.

The V and J genes are TRBV20-1 and TRBJ2-7; TRBD2 matches 10 bases. Germline CDR1 DFQATT, CDR2 SNEGSKA (reference sequence). This CDR3 region has 15 residues. J was trimmed by 2 bases and V by 1 base; bases with no gene match: 5. In DNA form, the CDR3 reads TGCAGTGCTAGAGGTACGAGCGGGAGGGCCTACGAGCAGTACTTC. This encodes CSARGTSGRAYEQYF.

The chain employs TRBV11-2 and TRBJ1-1; D is perhaps TRBD1 (6 bases). The germline gives CDR1 SGHAT, CDR2 FQNNGV. Trimming pared 7 bases from V and 1 base from J, leaving 16 bases between. This CDR3 is 15 amino acids long. CDR3 sequence (DNA): TGTGCCAGCACCCCGTTGGGCAGGGGGAACACTGAAGCTTTCTTT. It specifies CASTPLGRGNTEAFF.

At least ten counts were recorded for this clonotype. The chain combines TRBV9 with TRBJ1-1; maybe TRBD1 (6 bases). V was trimmed by 4 bases and J by 1 base, leaving 11 bases between them. This CDR3 has 14 amino acids. Germline V gene data show CDR1 as SGDLS and CDR2 as YYNGEE. The CDR3 reads CASSPRGANTEAFF. CDR3 in DNA: TGTGCCAGCAGCCCGAGGGGGGCGAACACTGAAGCTTTCTTT. Together with reference TRBV9 and TRBJ1-1, the CDR3 gives the full variable domain: DSGVTQTPKHLITATGQRVTLRCSPRSGDLSVYWYQQSLDQGLQFLIQYYNGEERAKGNILERFSAQQFPDLHSELNLSSLELGDSALYFCASSPRGANTEAFFGQGTRLTVV.

V and J are TRBV20-1 and TRBJ2-2; tentatively, D is TRBD2 (6 bases). The CDR3 length is 15 residues. V was cut by 3 bases and J by 6 bases, with 17 bases left in between. Germline values: CDR1 DFQATT, CDR2 SNEGSKA (reference sequence). CDR3 sequence (DNA): TGCAGTGCTAGCGGTCTCGGGACTCTCCCCGGGGAGCTGTTTTTT. Encoded protein: CSASGLGTLPGELFF.

The chain has TRBV5-1 and TRBJ2-7; 10 bases are a match to TRBD2. Germline lookup yields CDR1 SGHRS and CDR2 YFSETQ. V shed 4 bases, J shed 3 bases, and the junction held 10 bases outside the gene matches. The CDR3 totals 16 residues. CDR3: CASSRGSTSGYYEQYF. CDR3 nucleotides: TGCGCCAGCAGCCGCGGCTCGACTAGCGGGTACTACGAGCAGTACTTC. The variable domain in full, completed from reference TRBV5-1 and TRBJ2-7, reads KAGVTQTPRYLIKTRGQQVTLSCSPISGHRSVSWYQQTPGQGLQFLFEYFSETQRNKGNFPGRFSGRQFSNSRSEMNVSTLELGDSALYLCASSRGSTSGYYEQYFGPGTRLTVT.

Here the CDR3 DNA reads TGTGCCAGCACTCACTTCGGGACCAGCTTTTTCTGGTACTTC. It translates to CASTHFGTSFFWYF. The chain is built from TRBV6-2 or TRBV6-3 and TRBJ2-7, with D perhaps being TRBD1 or TRBD2 (5 bases each). CDR1 MNHEY and CDR2 SVGEGT come from the germline V gene. CDR3 size: 14 residues. Trimming left V 7 bases short and J 12 bases short, with 25 bases between.

This chain joins TRBV5-5 and TRBJ2-2, with D possibly TRBD2 on 5 matching bases. V was clipped by 0 bases and J by 1 base, with 7 bases between them. The germline gives CDR1 SGHKS, CDR2 YYEKEE (reference sequence). This CDR3 contains 15 residues. The CDR3: CASSLAGVNTGELFF. Written as DNA, the CDR3 is TGTGCCAGCAGCTTGGCCGGGGTGAACACCGGGGAGCTGTTTTTT.

This clonotype turned up a few times. The rearrangement uses TRBV10-3 and TRBJ1-2; D ambiguous. There are 15 residues in the CDR3. Trimming left V 4 bases short and J 0 bases short, with 12 bases between. Germline CDR1 is ENHRY and CDR2 is SYGVKD. The CDR3 sequence is CAISGPDLANYGYTF. In DNA form, the CDR3 reads TGTGCCATCAGTGGGCCGGACCTAGCTAACTATGGCTACACCTTC.

This clonotype was found a few times. The V call is TRBV7-9, the J call TRBJ2-5; 8 positions agree with TRBD1. Germline values: CDR1 SEHNR, CDR2 FQNEAQ (reference sequence). The CDR3 consists of 14 residues. The ends lost 3 bases at V and 5 bases at J; junction bases unmatched: 5. The CDR3 region has the DNA TGTGCCAGCAGCTTGGACAGGGAATGGGAGACCCAGTACTTC. Its translation: CASSLDREWETQYF.

V usage is TRBV7-2 and J usage is TRBJ1-2, with 8 bases identical to TRBD1. The CDR3 covers 14 residues. Germline lookup yields CDR1 SGHTA and CDR2 FQGNSA. The ends lost 5 bases at V and 8 bases at J; junction bases unmatched: 10. CDR3 loop: CASSPRTGRDGYTF. In DNA, the CDR3 is TGTGCCAGCAGCCCCCGGACAGGGAGGGACGGCTACACCTTC.

The chain employs TRBV6-4 and TRBJ2-7, with D possibly matching TRBD2 (6 bases). Germline V gene sequence: CDR1 MRHNA, CDR2 SNTAGT. V lost 4 bases, J lost 3 bases, and 13 bases lay in between. This CDR3 is built from 14 residues. CDR3 protein: CASSVSDGSYEQYF. The CDR3 bases are TGTGCCAGCAGTGTTAGCGACGGGAGCTACGAGCAGTACTTC.

The gene calls are TRBV4-2 and TRBJ2-3, with 13 bases identical to TRBD2. J gave up 5 bases and V 1 base, and 3 bases lay outside the gene matches. Germline V gene sequence: CDR1 LGHNA, CDR2 YNFKEQ. The CDR3 spans 16 residues. The CDR3 reads CASSQVGTSGIDTQYF. The CDR3 nucleotides are TGTGCCAGCAGCCAAGTAGGGACTAGCGGGATAGATACGCAGTATTTT.

The V gene is TRBV4-2, the J gene TRBJ1-2; 7 bases are shared with TRBD1. V dropped 0 bases and J dropped 4; count of bases not matched to a gene: 5. Germline V gene data show CDR1 as LGHNA and CDR2 as YNFKEQ. This CDR3 is built from 15 residues. In nucleotides, the CDR3 is TGTGCCAGCAGCCAAGAGGGACAGTCCTTCTATGGCTACACCTTC. It translates to CASSQEGQSFYGYTF.

The chain uses TRBV7-9 and TRBJ2-2; D perhaps matches TRBD2 (6 bases). The CDR3 sequence is 15 residues long. Trimming stripped 4 bases from V and 1 base from J, with 10 bases between. CDR1 is SEHNR, CDR2 FQNEAQ, per germline (reference sequence). The chain's CDR3 is CASSSGGENTGELFF. Written as DNA, the CDR3 is TGTGCCAGCAGCTCAGGAGGGGAGAACACCGGGGAGCTGTTTTTT.

This chain joins TRBV15 and TRBJ2-5; D unclear. This CDR3 has 12 residues. Between the trimmed V and J ends, which lost 0 bases and 5 bases, there was a span of 4 bases. The germline gives CDR1 LNHNV, CDR2 YYDKDF (reference sequence). CDR3 sequence (DNA): TGTGCCACCAGCAGAGATTACGAGACCCAGTACTTC. Residues: CATSRDYETQYF. The complete variable domain, with remaining parts taken from reference TRBV15 and TRBJ2-5, reads DAMVIQNPRYQVTQFGKPVTLSCSQTLNHNVMYWYQQKSSQAPKLLFHYYDKDFNNEADTPDNFQSRRPNTSFCFLDIRSPGLGDTAMYLCATSRDYETQYFGPGTRLLVL.

The genes are TRBV6-1 and TRBJ1-3, with D perhaps matching TRBD1 (5 bases). The CDR3 is 15 amino acids. The V gene lost 6 bases and the J gene lost 0 bases, with 12 bases spanning the gap. The germline CDR1 and CDR2 sequences are MNHNS and SASEGT. DNA for the CDR3: TGTGCCAGCAGGGGGTGGGGGATCTCTGGAAACACCATATATTTT. Translated: CASRGWGISGNTIYF.

This clonotype was seen a few times. CDR3 DNA: TGCAGTGCTAGAGACCCCTCAAGAGGCGACCAAGAGACCCAGTACTTC. The encoded protein is CSARDPSRGDQETQYF. This chain uses TRBV20-1 with TRBJ2-5; no clear D. The CDR3 extends over 16 amino acids. CDR1 and CDR2 (germline): DFQATT, SNEGSKA (reference sequence). Trimming shortened V by 0 bases and J by 0 bases, and 14 bases separated the two germline ends.

This clonotype was seen a few times. The rearrangement uses TRBV12-3 or TRBV12-4 and TRBJ2-7; either TRBD1 or TRBD2 may fit D (6 bases each). V was shortened by 11 bases and J by 0 bases, with 11 bases between the two germline ends. The CDR3 sequence is 12 residues long. CDR3 sequence reads: CAVGGTSYEQYF. CDR3 nucleotide sequence: TGTGCCGTCGGGGGCACCTCCTACGAGCAGTACTTC.